This TCR beta chain was identified during a study of OX40 agonist ivuxolimab in advanced cancers. Study-wide context: Patients' therapy was ivuxolimab, an antibody that acts as an agonist of OX40 (CD134).

There are 14 residues in the CDR3. The V gene lost 6 bases and the J gene lost 2 bases, with 10 bases spanning the gap. CDR1 is MNHNS, CDR2 SASEGT, per germline. TCRdb keeps only in-frame clones here, not all; method: immunoSEQ multiplex PCR. Of approximately 80,000 clones listed, almost 85% are singletons. The sample was CD4+ or CD8+ T cells sorted from blood, taken in a trial of the OX40 agonist ivuxolimab. The chain joins TRBV6-1 to TRBJ1-4, with a weak D call TRBD1 (5 bases). This receptor was identified in an adult with an advanced solid tumor such as melanoma, head and neck, liver or kidney cancer. Here the CDR3 reads CASRRRGTNEKLFF. The CDR3 DNA is TGTGCCAGCAGACGACGGGGCACTAATGAAAAACTGTTTTTT.